This T cell receptor (beta chain) was identified during a study of early T cells in non-severe SARS-CoV-2 infection. This clonotype was found many times. CDR1 is LGHDT and CDR2 is YNNKEL in the germline V gene (reference sequence). The CDR3 covers 16 residues. Germline trimming cut 3 bases from V and 4 bases from J; bases unmatched to any gene: 7. A single record per CDR3 protein comes from TCRdb applying MiXCR to the 5' RACE reads. Of some 57,000 distinct CDR3 sequences listed, approximately 12% were seen once; the top ten hold 4.5% to 5.5%. The sequence derives from an adult who was a healthcare worker with PCR-confirmed SARS-CoV-2 infection or an uninfected control (not recorded which). V usage is TRBV3-1 and J usage is TRBJ2-2, with TRBD2 matching over 8 bases. The sample comprised whole blood. The CDR3 coding sequence is TGTGCCAGCAGCCAGAGGACTAGCCCGTCCACCGGGGAGCTGTTTTTT. Residues: CASSQRTSPSTGELFF.